The 13 T cell receptor beta chains below all came from one sample that was sequenced in a study of cytomegalovirus exposure and HLA in healthy donors. Primers: 60 Vbeta forward and 13 Jbeta reverse. Using immunoSEQ multiplex PCR, the repertoire was profiled, and TCRdb retains in-frame clones only, with some absent. This table has some 130,000 clones, 65% to 85% appearing once. Specimen: PBMCs. All receptors come from a man between 18 and 29 years old in good health and CMV-seronegative.

The V call is TRBV4-2, the J call TRBJ1-2; possible D gene TRBD1, 5 bases. There are 15 residues in the CDR3. The V gene lost 1 base and the J gene lost 1 base, with 10 bases spanning the gap. Germline CDR1 reads LGHNA; CDR2 reads YNFKEQ. The CDR3: CASSQVLDSNYGYTF. The CDR3 DNA follows: TGTGCCAGCAGCCAAGTCTTAGACAGTAACTATGGCTACACCTTC.

This chain uses TRBV7-2 with TRBJ1-1, with TRBD1 identical over 7 bases. With V trimmed by 5 bases and J by 2 bases, 8 bases remained unmatched. This CDR3 spans 15 amino acids. Germline V gene sequence: CDR1 SGHTA, CDR2 FQGNSA. The DNA for the CDR3 is TGTGCCAGCAGCCTGGGACAGCCTAGTAACACTGAAGCTTTCTTT. Encoded protein: CASSLGQPSNTEAFF. Looking up the rest from reference TRBV7-2 and TRBJ1-1 gives the full variable domain: GAGVSQSPSNKVTEKGKDVELRCDPISGHTALYWYRQSLGQGLEFLIYFQGNSAPDKSGLPSDRFSAERTGGSVSTLTIQRTQQEDSAVYLCASSLGQPSNTEAFFGQGTRLTVV.

The chain carries TRBV28 and TRBJ2-5; TRBD1 is a possible D gene (5 bases). There are 14 residues in the CDR3. Germline V CDR1 and CDR2: MDHEN, SYDVKM. V lost 6 bases and J 0 bases, leaving 11 bases between the germline ends. CDR3 protein: CASRPQGYQETQYF. Here the CDR3 DNA reads TGTGCCAGCAGACCTCAGGGATACCAAGAGACCCAGTACTTC.

J is TRBJ1-2 and V is TRBV5-6; no clear D. V shed 6 bases and J shed 2 bases, with 20 bases lying between them. The CDR3 is 16 residues long. Germline V gives CDR1 SGHDT, CDR2 YYEEEE. CDR3: CASTTTAGEGNYGYTF. CDR3 DNA sequence: TGTGCCAGCACCACTACAGCTGGGGAGGGAAACTATGGCTACACCTTC.

The rearrangement links TRBV2 to TRBJ1-4; D possibly corresponds to TRBD1 (5 bases). This CDR3 is 15 amino acids long. Trimming left V 3 bases short and J 8 bases short, with 16 bases between. Germline CDR1 is SNHLY and CDR2 is FYNNEI. The CDR3 sequence is CASSDRPTVGEKLFF. The CDR3 DNA is TGTGCCAGCAGTGACAGGCCGACAGTTGGGGAAAAACTGTTTTTT.

This sequence joins TRBV27 and TRBJ2-1; 9 bases match TRBD1. Germline V gene sequence: CDR1 MNHEY, CDR2 SMNVEV (reference sequence). The CDR3 length is 15 residues. With 3 bases clipped from V and 3 bases from J, the junction kept 3 bases outside the gene matches. CDR3 protein: CASSFRDRVYNEQFF. In nucleotides, the CDR3 is TGTGCCAGCAGTTTTAGGGACAGGGTCTACAATGAGCAGTTCTTC.

The chain is built from TRBV29-1 and TRBJ1-2; D is unclear. Germline V CDR1 and CDR2: SQVTM, ANQGSEA. The CDR3 consists of 10 residues. CDR3 sequence: CSVGSGGYTF. As DNA, the CDR3 is TGCAGTGTGGGGAGCGGTGGCTACACCTTC.

The CDR3 spells CASSPRMGSSYEQYF. CDR3 bases: TGCGCCAGCAGCCCACGGATGGGGAGCTCCTACGAGCAGTACTTC. The gene calls are TRBV5-1 and TRBJ2-5; a possible D gene is TRBD2 (5 bases). The end of the DNA is better explained by TRBJ2-7, so the J call may be wrong. The CDR3 is made up of 15 amino acids. The germline CDR1 and CDR2 sequences are SGHRS and YFSETQ.

The rearrangement joins TRBV6-6 to TRBJ2-3, with 9 bases aligning to TRBD1. The germline V gene has CDR1 MNHNY and CDR2 SVGAGI (reference sequence). The ends lost 5 bases at V and 4 bases at J; junction bases unmatched: 7. The CDR3 has 15 amino acids. CDR3 coding DNA: TGTGCCAGCAGTCTTCGACAGGGGGAGGCAGATACGCAGTATTTT. Amino acid sequence: CASSLRQGEADTQYF.

V is TRBV6-1 and J is TRBJ1-2, with D perhaps matching TRBD1 (5 bases). The CDR3 extends over 12 amino acids. Germline V CDR1 and CDR2: MNHNS, SASEGT. With 9 bases removed from V and 4 bases from J, the gap between germline ends came to 12 bases. In DNA form, the CDR3 reads TGTGCCAGTACGGGACTGCGCTATGGCTACACCTTC. It is translated as CASTGLRYGYTF.

The gene calls are TRBV29-1 and TRBJ1-2, with a tentative D call TRBD1 (5 bases). Germline CDR1 and CDR2: SQVTM and ANQGSEA. V lost 7 bases and J 4 bases, leaving 13 bases between the germline ends. The CDR3 has 12 residues. The CDR3 DNA reads TGCAGCGGACGGGGGGGTTTCTATGGCTACACCTTC. Translation gives CSGRGGFYGYTF.

This clone has just one count. The chain's CDR3 is CASSPGRQYGYTF. The CDR3 nucleotides are TGTGCCAGCAGCCCCGGGAGACAGTATGGCTACACCTTC. This sequence joins TRBV11-2 and TRBJ1-2, with D possibly being TRBD1 (5 bases). This CDR3 spans 13 amino acids. V was trimmed by 5 bases and J by 5 bases, leaving 12 bases between them. The germline V gene encodes CDR1 SGHAT and CDR2 FQNNGV.

The chain has TRBV9 and TRBJ2-1; the match to TRBD1 covers 7 bases. Germline V gives CDR1 SGDLS, CDR2 YYNGEE. CDR3 length: 14 amino acids. Trimming cost V 2 bases and J 3 bases; bases outside gene matches: 2. The CDR3 nucleotides read TGTGCCAGCAGCGTTAGGGACAGCTACAATGAGCAGTTCTTC. Its protein is CASSVRDSYNEQFF.